A single sample gave rise to the 10 T cell receptor beta chains below, sequenced in a study of blood T cell repertoires in COVID-19. Generated by immunoSEQ multiplex PCR, the TCRdb table keeps only in-frame clones and is missing some. The data hold approximately 260,000 clones, with roughly 90% observed a single time. Material: peripheral blood. These TCRs come from a man aged 50 to 60 with acute or convalescent COVID-19.

This chain connects TRBV11-2 to TRBJ1-2, with TRBD1 matching over 9 bases. The junction had 3 bases not matched to a gene; V was cut back by 0 bases and J by 7 bases. The CDR3 totals 14 residues. Germline V lookup: CDR1 SGHAT, CDR2 FQNNGV. The CDR3: CASSLEGTGFGYTF. The CDR3 DNA follows: TGTGCCAGCAGCTTAGAAGGGACAGGGTTTGGCTACACCTTC.

The J gene is TRBJ1-1, the V gene TRBV7-6, with D perhaps matching TRBD1 (5 bases). CDR1 SGHVS and CDR2 FNYEAQ come from the germline V gene. The CDR3 runs to 15 residues. The germline V and J ends were trimmed by 1 base and 0 bases, with 9 bases remaining between them. The chain's CDR3 is CASSLGLTVNTEAFF. The CDR3 DNA sequence: TGTGCCAGCAGCTTAGGCCTGACAGTGAACACTGAAGCTTTCTTT.

The chain links TRBV7-2 to TRBJ2-1; a possible D gene is TRBD2 (6 bases). Germline V lookup: CDR1 SGHTA, CDR2 FQGNSA. The germline V and J ends were trimmed by 11 bases and 3 bases, with 14 bases remaining between them. The CDR3 length is 13 residues. CDR3: CAGGNSGYNEQFF. The CDR3 DNA is TGTGCCGGCGGGAATTCGGGCTACAATGAGCAGTTCTTC.

V is TRBV30 and J is TRBJ2-2; possibly TRBD2 for D (6 bases). The CDR3 extends over 13 amino acids. From germline, CDR1 is GTSNPN and CDR2 SVGIG (reference sequence). The V end was cut by 5 bases, the J end by 3 bases, with 10 bases between. CDR3 DNA sequence: TGTGCCTGGGACCGCGGGGACACCGGGGAGCTGTTTTTT. Its translation is CAWDRGDTGELFF.

The CDR3 is CASSPPDRGWTDTQYF. CDR3 DNA: TGTGCCAGCTCACCACCCGACAGGGGGTGGACAGATACGCAGTATTTT. The chain carries TRBV18 and TRBJ2-3; the match to TRBD1 covers 9 bases. The V and J ends lost 0 bases and 3 bases, in that order; junction bases with no gene match: 4. Germline V gene data show CDR1 as KGHSH and CDR2 as LQKENI. This CDR3 has 16 amino acids.

V and J are TRBV5-1 and TRBJ1-1; 7 bases are a match to TRBD1. V lost 5 bases to trimming and J lost 4 bases; unmatched junction nucleotides: 8. This CDR3 contains 14 residues. In germline, CDR1 is SGHRS, CDR2 YFSETQ. CDR3 DNA sequence: TGCGCCAGCAGTCGGGGCTCAGGGGGCACTGAAGCTTTCTTT. Its protein product is CASSRGSGGTEAFF.

The chain links TRBV19 to TRBJ1-2; a weak D match, TRBD1 (5 bases). V dropped 10 bases and J dropped 6 bases, with 18 bases sitting between them. From germline, CDR1 is LNHDA and CDR2 SQIVND (reference sequence). The CDR3 has 13 amino acids. The CDR3 DNA follows: TGTGCCACTAGCGCCGGGAGAGGGGATGGCTACACCTTC. Its translation: CATSAGRGDGYTF. Filled out from reference TRBV19 and TRBJ1-2, the complete variable domain reads DGGITQSPKYLFRKEGQNVTLSCEQNLNHDAMYWYRQDPGQGLRLIYYSQIVNDFQKGDIAEGYSVSREKKESFPLTVTSAQKNPTAFYLCATSAGRGDGYTFGSGTRLTVV.

The gene calls are TRBV7-9 and TRBJ2-5, with 9 positions matching TRBD1. This CDR3 is built from 17 residues. J gave up 4 bases and V 2 bases, and 11 bases lay outside the gene matches. Germline CDR1 is SEHNR and CDR2 is FQNEAQ (reference sequence). The CDR3 region is CASSLRYRDREGETQYF. DNA for the CDR3: TGTGCCAGCAGCTTAAGATACCGGGACAGGGAGGGAGAGACCCAGTACTTC.

This chain links TRBV19 with TRBJ2-7; tentatively, D is TRBD2 (6 bases). V lost 7 bases and J lost 4, with 14 bases in between. This CDR3 has 13 amino acids. Germline V gives CDR1 LNHDA, CDR2 SQIVND (reference sequence). The CDR3 here is CASMGRSGYEQYF. The CDR3 DNA follows: TGTGCCAGTATGGGGCGTAGCGGTTACGAGCAGTACTTC. Drawing the rest from reference TRBV19 and TRBJ2-7, the complete variable domain is DGGITQSPKYLFRKEGQNVTLSCEQNLNHDAMYWYRQDPGQGLRLIYYSQIVNDFQKGDIAEGYSVSREKKESFPLTVTSAQKNPTAFYLCASMGRSGYEQYFGPGTRLTVT.

The V call is TRBV19, the J call TRBJ2-6; tentative D call: TRBD2 (6 bases). Trimming left V 6 bases short and J 2 bases short, with 11 bases between. Germline lookup yields CDR1 LNHDA and CDR2 SQIVND (reference sequence). The CDR3 runs to 15 residues. CDR3 sequence (DNA): TGTGCCAGTAGGGGGACTTCCACTGGGGCCAACGTCCTGACTTTC. It yields the protein CASRGTSTGANVLTF.